The sequence of this T cell receptor (beta chain) was determined in a study of molecular identifiers for immune sequencing clone quantification. The study's findings and limits: Highly expanded clone sizes could be underestimated by identical TCR molecules that share a barcode.

Germline V gene data show CDR1 as SEHNR and CDR2 as FQNEAQ (reference sequence). Trimming removed 3 bases at V and 7 bases at J, with 12 bases between. The CDR3 totals 13 residues. This clonotype has ten or more counts. What it binds is unknown. TCRdb processed the PCR reads anew with MiXCR; each CDR3 protein has one entry. The sample lists hundreds of thousands of distinct CDR3 sequences; about 25% were seen once. CD8+CD4-CCR7+CD45RA+ sorting gave the naive CD8 T cells. The origin of this receptor is a human donor in good health. Some libraries in this study had Jurkat cell RNA spiked in. This chain joins TRBV7-9 and TRBJ1-1, with D unclear. The sequencing input was naive CD8+ T cells from blood, with Jurkat cell RNA spiked in. The subset denotes: FACS-sorted CD8+CD4-CCR7+CD45RA+ naive T cells. The CDR3 protein is CASSFVADLEAFF. The DNA for the CDR3 is TGTGCCAGCAGCTTTGTGGCAGACCTTGAAGCTTTCTTT. Full variable domain (remainder filled in from reference TRBV7-9 and TRBJ1-1): DTGVSQNPRHKITKRGQNVTFRCDPISEHNRLYWYRQTLGQGPEFLTYFQNEAQLEKSRLLSDRFSAERPKGSFSTLEIQRTEQGDSAMYLCASSFVADLEAFFGQGTRLTVV.